The 22 T cell receptor beta chains presented below share a single source sample, sequenced in a study of T cell repertoires in cytomegalovirus infection. TCRdb analysed the reads with MiXCR anew, one entry per CDR3 protein. Of some 250,000 distinct CDR3 sequences in the sample, less than 9.5% were seen once. The sample consisted of PBMCs. These receptors all stem from a human donor in good health (CMV status not recorded). Some clones in this sample may be carry-over from other donors' samples.

This clonotype came up many times. V is TRBV7-6 and J is TRBJ2-6; TRBD1 matches at 12 bases. V trimming: 2 bases; J trimming: 3 bases; junction bases outside the gene matches: 5. This CDR3 is 18 amino acids long. The germline CDR1 and CDR2 sequences are SGHVS and FNYEAQ. The CDR3 bases are TGTGCCAGCAGCTTAAAGGGACAGGGGGCGAGTGGGGCCAACGTCCTGACTTTC. Protein sequence: CASSLKGQGASGANVLTF. The full variable domain, rest sourced from reference TRBV7-6 and TRBJ2-6, is GAGVSQSPRYKVTKRGQDVALRCDPISGHVSLYWYRQALGQGPEFLTYFNYEAQQDKSGLPNDRFSAERPEGSISTLTIQRTEQRDSAMYRCASSLKGQGASGANVLTFGAGSRLTVL.

The sample holds a few counts of this clonotype. The chain combines TRBV19 with TRBJ1-5, with 9 bases identical to TRBD1. The CDR3 has 15 amino acids. The V gene's germline CDR1 is LNHDA and CDR2 SQIVND (reference sequence). With V trimmed by 3 bases and J by 6 bases, 6 bases remained unmatched. Here the CDR3 reads CASSMRGQGGQPQHF. The CDR3 bases are TGTGCCAGTAGTATGAGGGGACAGGGAGGTCAGCCCCAGCATTTT. Together with reference TRBV19 and TRBJ1-5, the CDR3 gives the full variable domain: DGGITQSPKYLFRKEGQNVTLSCEQNLNHDAMYWYRQDPGQGLRLIYYSQIVNDFQKGDIAEGYSVSREKKESFPLTVTSAQKNPTAFYLCASSMRGQGGQPQHFGDGTRLSIL.

This clonotype was seen many times. V usage is TRBV28 and J usage is TRBJ2-7, with D possibly matching TRBD2 (6 bases). Deletions cut 3 bases from V and 7 bases from J, with 25 bases between. The germline V gene has CDR1 MDHEN and CDR2 SYDVKM. The CDR3 contains 17 residues. The CDR3 region is CASSLSTGLTTLREQYF. The CDR3 region has the DNA TGTGCCAGCAGTTTGTCTACGGGACTCACCACACTGAGGGAGCAGTACTTC.

This clonotype was observed many times. The rearrangement links TRBV7-2 to TRBJ1-5; TRBD1 aligns across 7 bases. This CDR3 is built from 16 residues. With V trimmed by 7 bases and J by 0 bases, 9 bases remained unmatched. Per the germline V gene, CDR1 is SGHTA and CDR2 is FQGNSA. This CDR3 reads CASTQGGAYSNQPQHF. The DNA for the CDR3 is TGTGCCAGCACTCAGGGGGGGGCATATAGCAATCAGCCCCAGCATTTT.

The chain recombines TRBV28 with TRBJ1-6; D may be TRBD1 (6 bases). Germline loops: CDR1 MDHEN, CDR2 SYDVKM. The CDR3 contains 16 residues. The V end lost 5 bases, the J end lost 7 bases, and 18 bases lay between the germline ends. The CDR3 nucleotides read TGTGCCAGCAGTCCCAGGGGCGGTCAGGGGAATTCACCCCTCCACTTT. Protein: CASSPRGGQGNSPLHF.

The chain combines TRBV5-1 with TRBJ2-1, with 14 bases identical to TRBD2. Germline CDR1 reads SGHRS; CDR2 reads YFSETQ. The length of the CDR3 is 15 residues. Losses at the gene ends were 3 bases for V and 9 bases for J; bases not matched to a gene: 5. The chain's CDR3 is CASSSRLAGGVEQFF. Written as DNA, the CDR3 is TGCGCCAGCAGCTCCCGACTAGCGGGGGGGGTTGAGCAGTTCTTC.

This clonotype was counted ten times or more. The chain carries TRBV7-6 and TRBJ2-2; 8 bases fit TRBD2. J lost 6 bases, V lost 3 bases, and 9 bases had no gene match. Germline V gene lookup returns CDR1 SGHVS and CDR2 FNYEAQ. The CDR3 spans 16 residues. The CDR3 nucleotides read TGTGCCAGCAGCTTGAATCGGGGGGGCCTTGCCGGGGAGCTGTTTTTT. This codes for CASSLNRGGLAGELFF. The full variable domain, rest sourced from reference TRBV7-6 and TRBJ2-2, is GAGVSQSPRYKVTKRGQDVALRCDPISGHVSLYWYRQALGQGPEFLTYFNYEAQQDKSGLPNDRFSAERPEGSISTLTIQRTEQRDSAMYRCASSLNRGGLAGELFFGEGSRLTVL.

This clonotype has at least ten counts. V usage is TRBV12-3 or TRBV12-4 and J usage is TRBJ2-5; 8 bases fit TRBD1. V lost 6 bases to trimming and J lost 4 bases; unmatched junction nucleotides: 7. This CDR3 is built from 14 residues. DNA for the CDR3: TGTGCCAGCAGCCGTGGACAGGGAATAGAGACCCAGTACTTC. It specifies CASSRGQGIETQYF.

This clonotype was detected ten times or more. V gene TRBV7-2 combines with J gene TRBJ1-5; TRBD1 aligns across 10 bases. Germline assignment: CDR1 SGHTA and CDR2 FQGNSA. The CDR3 has 17 residues. V lost 5 bases, J lost 3 bases, and 10 bases stayed unmatched. The DNA of the CDR3 is TGTGCCAGCAGCCCCCGGGACAGGGGCCAGATCAATCAGCCCCAGCATTTT. It is translated as CASSPRDRGQINQPQHF. The variable domain in full, completed from reference TRBV7-2 and TRBJ1-5, reads GAGVSQSPSNKVTEKGKDVELRCDPISGHTALYWYRQSLGQGLEFLIYFQGNSAPDKSGLPSDRFSAERTGGSVSTLTIQRTQQEDSAVYLCASSPRDRGQINQPQHFGDGTRLSIL.

This clonotype occurred many times. This sequence joins TRBV6-6 and TRBJ1-5; a weak D match, TRBD1 (5 bases). V was shortened by 6 bases and J by 0 bases, with 12 bases between the two germline ends. CDR3 length: 15 residues. Germline CDR1 MNHNY, CDR2 SVGAGI (reference sequence). The CDR3 nucleotides read TGTGCCAGCAGGGACGGGGGGAATAGCAATCAGCCCCAGCATTTT. This encodes CASRDGGNSNQPQHF.

CDR3 sequence reads: CSATHRPAGTPVDTQYF. The CDR3 DNA is TGCAGTGCCACCCATCGGCCGGCAGGGACGCCGGTAGATACGCAGTATTTT. This chain connects TRBV20-1 to TRBJ2-3; D may match TRBD1 or TRBD2 (5 bases each). V lost 6 bases and J lost 5, with 27 bases in between. CDR3 length: 17 amino acids. In germline, CDR1 is DFQATT, CDR2 SNEGSKA (reference sequence).

This clonotype has at least ten counts. Here the CDR3 reads CASHQGFGEQFF. CDR3 bases: TGTGCCAGCCACCAGGGGTTTGGTGAGCAGTTCTTC. This sequence joins TRBV6-2 or TRBV6-3 and TRBJ2-1, with D maybe TRBD1 (6 bases). The germline V and J ends were trimmed by 8 bases and 9 bases, with 14 bases remaining between them. The length of the CDR3 is 12 residues. CDR1 MNHEY and CDR2 SVGEGT come from the germline V gene.

This clonotype occurred many times. The V call is TRBV7-2, the J call TRBJ1-4; D may be TRBD1 (5 bases). Germline lookup yields CDR1 SGHTA and CDR2 FQGNSA. The CDR3 covers 14 residues. Deletions cut 3 bases from V and 12 bases from J, with 17 bases between. The CDR3, as DNA: TGTGCCAGCAGCTTCGGGATACTCGTGGGGGAACTGTTTTTT. Its translation: CASSFGILVGELFF.

This clonotype was seen many times. The CDR3 loop reads CASMQGLRNYGYTF. CDR3 in DNA: TGTGCCAGCATGCAGGGCCTTAGAAACTATGGCTACACCTTC. The chain combines TRBV28 with TRBJ1-2; D possibly corresponds to TRBD1 (5 bases). This CDR3 region has 14 residues. CDR1 is MDHEN, CDR2 SYDVKM, per germline. V was pared by 7 bases and J by 2 bases, with 14 bases between.

This clonotype has at least ten counts. The V gene is TRBV4-3, the J gene TRBJ2-7; D call uncertain. Trimming removed 0 bases from V and 6 bases from J, with 15 bases in between. The germline gives CDR1 LGHNA, CDR2 YSLEER. CDR3 length equals 15 residues. DNA of the CDR3: TGCGCCAGCAGCCAAGATCTTGTTGTGGGGTCCGAGCAGTACTTC. Amino acid sequence: CASSQDLVVGSEQYF.

This clonotype was recorded at least ten times. The gene calls are TRBV7-2 and TRBJ1-5, with D perhaps matching TRBD1 (5 bases). Germline-derived CDR1 and CDR2 are SGHTA and FQGNSA. V lost 5 bases and J lost 2, with 16 bases in between. This CDR3 region has 16 residues. CDR3 sequence (DNA): TGTGCCAGCAGCCCTGGACGGGGGTTAGGCAATCAGCCCCAGCATTTT. Amino acid sequence: CASSPGRGLGNQPQHF.

Many counts were recorded for this clonotype. This chain connects TRBV6-2 or TRBV6-3 to TRBJ1-5; 9 bases agree with TRBD1. V gave up 5 bases and J gave up 7 bases; unmatched junction bases: 6. The V gene's germline CDR1 is MNHEY and CDR2 SVGEGT. The CDR3 has 14 residues. DNA for the CDR3: TGTGCCAGCAGTCCCGGGACAGGGTTACAGCCCCAGCATTTT. It codes for CASSPGTGLQPQHF.

This clonotype showed up many times. The CDR3 sequence is CASSLVGDGYTF. The CDR3 nucleotides are TGTGCCAGCAGCTTAGTCGGGGATGGCTACACCTTC. This chain joins TRBV7-8 and TRBJ1-2, with unresolved D. Germline CDR1 and CDR2: SGHVS and FQNEAQ. The CDR3 has 12 amino acids. V lost 1 base, J lost 6 bases, and 6 bases lay in between.

CDR3 region: CASSPGRGRTNYGYTF. The CDR3 DNA is TGTGCCAGCAGTCCGGGCAGGGGGCGGACTAACTATGGCTACACCTTC. V gene TRBV6-6 combines with J gene TRBJ1-2; 8 nucleotides align to TRBD1. V shed 5 bases, J shed 0 bases, and the junction held 8 bases outside the gene matches. The V gene's germline CDR1 is MNHNY and CDR2 SVGAGI (reference sequence). This CDR3 has 16 residues.

This clonotype was seen repeatedly, ten times or more. V and J are TRBV7-2 and TRBJ2-3; maybe TRBD2 (7 bases). V was trimmed by 5 bases and J by 0 bases, leaving 15 bases between them. CDR1 and CDR2 from the germline V gene are SGHTA and FQGNSA. This CDR3 is built from 16 residues. The CDR3 is CASSLGGGASTDTQYF. The CDR3 DNA follows: TGTGCCAGCAGCCTAGGGGGAGGGGCTAGCACAGATACGCAGTATTTT.

The sample holds many counts of this clonotype. The genes are TRBV20-1 and TRBJ2-1; 9 bases are shared with TRBD2. From germline, CDR1 is DFQATT and CDR2 SNEGSKA (reference sequence). V trimming: 3 bases; J trimming: 8 bases; junction bases outside the gene matches: 8. The CDR3 extends over 14 amino acids. This CDR3 reads CSARRGGLADEQFF. The CDR3 DNA follows: TGCAGTGCTAGGCGGGGGGGCCTCGCCGATGAGCAGTTCTTC.

This clonotype was counted ten times or more. The J gene is TRBJ1-5, the V gene TRBV28; 10 positions match TRBD1. The junction had 8 bases not matched to a gene; V was cut back by 2 bases and J by 4 bases. This CDR3 has 17 amino acids. Germline assignment: CDR1 MDHEN and CDR2 SYDVKM. CDR3 bases: TGTGCCAGCAGTTTAACCCGTGGGACAGGGGCTAATCAGCCCCAGCATTTT. Translated: CASSLTRGTGANQPQHF.